The text below deals with one T cell receptor (beta chain). As originally analysed: Estimation of nucleated cell counts was performed using reference gene primer amplification. Sequenced by immunoSEQ multiplex PCR; TCRdb stores in-frame clones only, minus some. That table gives V, J and clone size, and the DNA gave D and trimming. The table has some 280,000 clones, around 86% seen once. There are 15 residues in the CDR3. Trimming shortened V by 3 bases and J by 2 bases, and 8 bases separated the two germline ends. Germline lookup yields CDR1 SNHLY and CDR2 FYNNEI. This sample is part of a study of blood T cell repertoires in COVID-19. Whole-study context: COVID-19 samples, acute and convalescent, were from the United States, Italy and Spain. T cells, B-cell-depleted T cells, or PBMCs provided the cDNA or gDNA that served as material.

The specimen was peripheral blood. This sequence joins TRBV2 and TRBJ2-6, with D maybe TRBD2 (5 bases). The source is a woman aged 40 to 50 who had recovered from COVID-19. CDR3 coding DNA: TGTGCCAGCAGTGATAGGCGGGCTGGGGCCAACGTCCTGACTTTC. This sequence encodes CASSDRRAGANVLTF.